The clone carrying this TCR beta chain was seen many times. Its antigen remains unknown. The data originate from a study of shared clonotypes between healthy human individuals. General study results and limits: Represented genetic and exposure-history diversity was restricted by having few donors. Shared clonotypes across all four donors exceeded non-shared ones in generation probability.

V was trimmed by 5 bases and J by 6 bases, leaving 11 bases between them. Germline-derived CDR1 and CDR2 are SEHNR and FQNEAQ (reference sequence). The CDR3 is 13 residues long. Within Nashville, Tennessee resided all donors, each a Caucasian adult. Generated by immunoSEQ multiplex PCR, the TCRdb table keeps only in-frame clones and is missing some. Of 980,000 or so clones detected, roughly 72% appear once; the ten largest clones hold approximately 1.5%. The specimen sequenced was memory CD4+ T cells sorted from blood. Subset meaning: CD45RA-negative fraction. The chain employs TRBV7-9 and TRBJ1-5; D not certain. This receptor was obtained from a man between 18 and 35 years old in good health. The CDR3 region is CASSPGFPQPQHF. CDR3 nucleotide sequence: TGTGCCAGCAGCCCCGGGTTCCCTCAGCCCCAGCATTTT.